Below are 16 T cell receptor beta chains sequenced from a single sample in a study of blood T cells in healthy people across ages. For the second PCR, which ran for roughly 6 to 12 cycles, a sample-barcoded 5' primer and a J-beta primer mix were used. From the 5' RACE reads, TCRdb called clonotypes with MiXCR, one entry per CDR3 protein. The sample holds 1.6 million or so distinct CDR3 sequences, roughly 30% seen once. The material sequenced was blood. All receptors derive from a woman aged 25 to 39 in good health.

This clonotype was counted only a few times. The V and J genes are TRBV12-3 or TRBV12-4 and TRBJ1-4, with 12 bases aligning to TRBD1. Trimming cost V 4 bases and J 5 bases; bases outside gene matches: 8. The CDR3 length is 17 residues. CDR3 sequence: CASSSGTGGVQNEKLFF. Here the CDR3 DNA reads TGTGCCAGCAGTTCCGGGACAGGGGGCGTCCAGAATGAAAAACTGTTTTTT.

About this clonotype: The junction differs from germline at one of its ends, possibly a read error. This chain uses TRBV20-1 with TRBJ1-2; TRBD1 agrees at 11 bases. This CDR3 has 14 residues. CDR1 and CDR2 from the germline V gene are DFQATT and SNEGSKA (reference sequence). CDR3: CSVRATGTGGGYTF. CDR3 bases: TGCAGTGTTAGAGCAACCGGGACAGGGGGAGGCTACACCTTC.

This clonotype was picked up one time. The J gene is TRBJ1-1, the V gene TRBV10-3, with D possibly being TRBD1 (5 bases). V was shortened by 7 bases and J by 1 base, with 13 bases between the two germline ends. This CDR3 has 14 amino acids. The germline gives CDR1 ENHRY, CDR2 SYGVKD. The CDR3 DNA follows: TGTGCCATCAACCCAGGGAACCAGAACACTGAAGCTTTCTTT. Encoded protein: CAINPGNQNTEAFF.

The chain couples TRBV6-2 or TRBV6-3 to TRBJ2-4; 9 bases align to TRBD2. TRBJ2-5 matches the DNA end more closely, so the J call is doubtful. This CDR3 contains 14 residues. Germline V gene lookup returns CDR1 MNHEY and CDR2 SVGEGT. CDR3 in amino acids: CASSRASGVETQYF. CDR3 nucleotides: TGTGCCAGCAGTAGGGCTAGCGGGGTTGAGACCCAGTACTTC.

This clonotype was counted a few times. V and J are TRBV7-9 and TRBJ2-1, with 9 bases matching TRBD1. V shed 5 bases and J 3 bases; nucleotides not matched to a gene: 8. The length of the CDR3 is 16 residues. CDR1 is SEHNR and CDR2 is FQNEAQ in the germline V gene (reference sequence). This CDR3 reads CASSRNRDRDYNEQFF. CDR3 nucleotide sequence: TGTGCCAGCAGCAGAAACCGGGACAGGGACTACAATGAGCAGTTCTTC.

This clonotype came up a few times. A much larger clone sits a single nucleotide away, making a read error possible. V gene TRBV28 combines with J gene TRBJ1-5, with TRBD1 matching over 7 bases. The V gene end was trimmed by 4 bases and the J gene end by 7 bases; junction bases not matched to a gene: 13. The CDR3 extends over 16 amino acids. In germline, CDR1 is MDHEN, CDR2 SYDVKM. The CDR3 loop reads CASSSRENRGRQPQHF. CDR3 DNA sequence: TGTGCCAGCAGTTCCAGAGAGAACAGGGGTCGCCAGCCCCAGCATTTT. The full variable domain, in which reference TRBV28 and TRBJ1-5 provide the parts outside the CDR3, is DVKVTQSSRYLVKRTGEKVFLECVQDMDHENMFWYRQDPGLGLRLIYFSYDVKMKEKGDIPEGYSVSREKKERFSLILESASTNQTSMYLCASSSRENRGRQPQHFGDGTRLSIL.

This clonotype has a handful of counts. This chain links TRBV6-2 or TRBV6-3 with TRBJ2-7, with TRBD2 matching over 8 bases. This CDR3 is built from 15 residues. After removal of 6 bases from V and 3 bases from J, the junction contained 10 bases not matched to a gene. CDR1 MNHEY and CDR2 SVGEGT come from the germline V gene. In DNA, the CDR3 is TGTGCCAGCAGCCGTAGCGGGGTAAATAACTACGAGCAGTACTTC. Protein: CASSRSGVNNYEQYF.

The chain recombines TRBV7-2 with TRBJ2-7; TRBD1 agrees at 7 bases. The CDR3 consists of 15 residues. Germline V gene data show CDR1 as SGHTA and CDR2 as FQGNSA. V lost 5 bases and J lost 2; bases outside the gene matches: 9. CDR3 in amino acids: CASSPQGQSTYEQYF. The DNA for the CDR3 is TGTGCCAGCAGCCCCCAGGGACAGTCTACCTACGAGCAGTACTTC.

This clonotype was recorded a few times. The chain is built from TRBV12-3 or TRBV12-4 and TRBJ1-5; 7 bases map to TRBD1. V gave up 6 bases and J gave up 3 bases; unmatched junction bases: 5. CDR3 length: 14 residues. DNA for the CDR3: TGTGCCAGCAGCAGAGGGGGCGACAATCAGCCCCAGCATTTT. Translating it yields CASSRGGDNQPQHF.

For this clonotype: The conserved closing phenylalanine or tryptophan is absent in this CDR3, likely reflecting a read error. The CDR3 protein is CSFPDFNWDYGYTV. The CDR3 DNA reads as TGCAGCTTTCCGGACTTCAACTGGGACTATGGCTACACCGTC. The chain carries TRBV29-1 and TRBJ1-2; D is undetermined. CDR3 length: 14 residues. Trimming stripped 8 bases from V and 3 bases from J, with 19 bases between. The germline V gene encodes CDR1 SQVTM and CDR2 ANQGSEA.

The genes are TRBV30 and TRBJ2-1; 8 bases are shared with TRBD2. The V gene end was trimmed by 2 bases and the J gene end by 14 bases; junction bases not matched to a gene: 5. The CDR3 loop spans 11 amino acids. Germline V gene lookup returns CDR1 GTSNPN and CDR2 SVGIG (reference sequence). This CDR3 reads CAWSSGGSEFF. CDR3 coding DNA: TGTGCCTGGAGTAGCGGGGGCAGTGAGTTCTTC.

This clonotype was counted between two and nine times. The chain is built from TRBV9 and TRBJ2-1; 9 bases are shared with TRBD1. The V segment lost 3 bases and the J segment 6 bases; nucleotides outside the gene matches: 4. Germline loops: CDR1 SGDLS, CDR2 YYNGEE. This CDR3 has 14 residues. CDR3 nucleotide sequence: TGTGCCAGCAGCGCAGGGGACAGGGCCAATGAGCAGTTCTTC. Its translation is CASSAGDRANEQFF.

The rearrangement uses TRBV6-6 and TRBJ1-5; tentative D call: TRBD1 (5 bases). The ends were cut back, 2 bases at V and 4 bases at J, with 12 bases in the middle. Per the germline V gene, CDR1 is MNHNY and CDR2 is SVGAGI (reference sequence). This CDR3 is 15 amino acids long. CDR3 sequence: CASSYGAGRNQPQHF. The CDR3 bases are TGTGCCAGCAGTTACGGGGCGGGAAGGAATCAGCCCCAGCATTTT.

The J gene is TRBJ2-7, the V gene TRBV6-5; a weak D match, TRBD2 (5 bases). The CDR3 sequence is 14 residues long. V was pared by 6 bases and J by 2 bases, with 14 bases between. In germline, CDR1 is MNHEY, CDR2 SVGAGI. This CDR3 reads CASRPRTGTYEQYF. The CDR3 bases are TGTGCCAGCAGACCTAGGACGGGGACCTACGAGCAGTACTTC.

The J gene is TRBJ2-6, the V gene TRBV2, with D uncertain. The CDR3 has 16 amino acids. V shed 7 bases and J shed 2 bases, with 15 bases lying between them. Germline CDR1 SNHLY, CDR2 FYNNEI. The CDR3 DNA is TGTGCCAGCAACGGGCGGTCGCTTCCTGGGGCCAACGTCCTGACTTTC. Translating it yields CASNGRSLPGANVLTF.

Written as DNA, the CDR3 is TGCGCCAGCGGGGAGGCAGGTACGCAGTATTTT. Protein: CASGEAGTQYF. The chain is built from TRBV5-1 and TRBJ2-3; weak D call: TRBD2 (6 bases). Deletions cut 7 bases from V and 8 bases from J, with 11 bases between. Germline CDR1 is SGHRS and CDR2 is YFSETQ. The CDR3 sequence is 11 residues long.